Below are 10 T cell receptor beta chains sequenced from a single sample in a study of monozygotic twins with cystic fibrosis. This table comes from immunoSEQ multiplex PCR, and its TCRdb copy is limited to in-frame clones, with some not included. The repertoire holds about 10,000 clones, with roughly 96% as singletons. Sequenced sample: blood. Receptors were obtained from a boy aged 10-17 years with cystic fibrosis.

This chain links TRBV11-1 with TRBJ1-1; the D gene is possibly TRBD1 (5 bases). CDR3 length equals 13 residues. Trimming stripped 2 bases from V and 5 bases from J, with 9 bases between. CDR1 SGHAT and CDR2 FQDESV come from the germline V gene (reference sequence). In nucleotides, the CDR3 is TGTGCCAGCAGCTTAATCGGGGGGACTGAAGCTTTCTTT. Protein sequence: CASSLIGGTEAFF.

This chain connects TRBV6-5 to TRBJ1-4; 8 nucleotides match TRBD1. This CDR3 comprises 15 residues. Germline values: CDR1 MNHEY, CDR2 SVGAGI. Trimming at V came to 5 bases and at J to 7 bases, leaving 9 bases not matched to a gene. The CDR3 DNA follows: TGTGCCAGCAGTACTCTGACAGGGGTTGGTGAAAAACTGTTTTTT. Translated: CASSTLTGVGEKLFF.

V gene TRBV5-1 combines with J gene TRBJ1-1; D is unresolved. Trimming left V 1 base short and J 2 bases short, with 18 bases between. The CDR3 is made up of 17 amino acids. Germline V gives CDR1 SGHRS, CDR2 YFSETQ. The CDR3 region is CASSLRGLGPGNTEAFF. Here the CDR3 DNA reads TGCGCCAGCAGCTTGCGGGGATTAGGGCCGGGTAACACTGAAGCTTTCTTT. The full variable domain, rest sourced from reference TRBV5-1 and TRBJ1-1, is KAGVTQTPRYLIKTRGQQVTLSCSPISGHRSVSWYQQTPGQGLQFLFEYFSETQRNKGNFPGRFSGRQFSNSRSEMNVSTLELGDSALYLCASSLRGLGPGNTEAFFGQGTRLTVV.

This rearrangement joins TRBV6-4 to TRBJ2-1; a possible D gene is TRBD1 (6 bases). Trimming took 3 bases from V and 13 from J, leaving 13 bases between them. The CDR3 extends over 12 amino acids. Per germline, CDR1 MRHNA and CDR2 SNTAGT. The CDR3 DNA reads TGTGCCAGCAGTGAAGGCAGGGGCTTCCAGTTCTTC. This sequence encodes CASSEGRGFQFF.

The chain carries TRBV15 and TRBJ2-5; either TRBD1 or TRBD2 may supply D (6 bases each). The J call is uncertain, as TRBJ2-7 better fits the DNA end. The CDR3 spans 13 residues. Germline values: CDR1 LNHNV, CDR2 YYDKDF (reference sequence). CDR3 residues: CATRDTGAYEQYF. CDR3 DNA sequence: TGTGCCACCCGGGACACGGGGGCTTACGAGCAGTACTTC.

The chain recombines TRBV30 with TRBJ2-1, with D perhaps being TRBD1 or TRBD2 (6 bases each). The V gene lost 3 bases and the J gene lost 0 bases, with 12 bases spanning the gap. Germline lookup yields CDR1 GTSNPN and CDR2 SVGIG (reference sequence). This CDR3 has 15 amino acids. Here the CDR3 reads CAWSGGGSSYNEQFF. The CDR3 DNA reads as TGTGCCTGGAGCGGAGGGGGTAGCTCCTACAATGAGCAGTTCTTC.

The gene calls are TRBV2 and TRBJ2-5; D is ambiguous. V dropped 7 bases and J dropped 1 base, with 22 bases sitting between them. This CDR3 contains 17 residues. Looked up from germline, CDR1 is SNHLY and CDR2 is FYNNEI. CDR3 DNA: TGTGCCAGCACTCTATCCCGGAGCGACGGGTCCCAAGAGACCCAGTACTTC. Protein sequence: CASTLSRSDGSQETQYF.

The V call is TRBV18, the J call TRBJ2-2; D remains ambiguous. Germline CDR1 is KGHSH and CDR2 is LQKENI. V was cut by 1 base and J by 4 bases, with 1 base left in between. The CDR3 length is 12 residues. The CDR3 DNA reads as TGTGCCAGCTCACCACTCACCGGGGAGCTGTTTTTT. The encoded protein is CASSPLTGELFF.

CDR3 DNA sequence: TGCGCCAGCAGCCCCGGACAGGGGAGGACCGGGGAGCTGTTTTTT. This gives the protein CASSPGQGRTGELFF. This chain joins TRBV5-1 and TRBJ2-2; 9 bases align to TRBD1. The CDR3 covers 15 residues. Trimming at V came to 4 bases and at J to 5 bases, leaving 6 bases not matched to a gene. Germline V CDR1 and CDR2: SGHRS, YFSETQ.

The chain combines TRBV25-1 with TRBJ2-7, with TRBD2 matching over 7 bases. CDR3 length: 13 residues. V was pared by 4 bases and J by 2 bases, with 2 bases of the junction left unmatched. Per germline, CDR1 MGHDK and CDR2 SYGVNS. CDR3 amino acids: CASSGGGPYEQYF. The CDR3 coding sequence is TGTGCCAGCAGTGGGGGGGGACCCTACGAGCAGTACTTC.